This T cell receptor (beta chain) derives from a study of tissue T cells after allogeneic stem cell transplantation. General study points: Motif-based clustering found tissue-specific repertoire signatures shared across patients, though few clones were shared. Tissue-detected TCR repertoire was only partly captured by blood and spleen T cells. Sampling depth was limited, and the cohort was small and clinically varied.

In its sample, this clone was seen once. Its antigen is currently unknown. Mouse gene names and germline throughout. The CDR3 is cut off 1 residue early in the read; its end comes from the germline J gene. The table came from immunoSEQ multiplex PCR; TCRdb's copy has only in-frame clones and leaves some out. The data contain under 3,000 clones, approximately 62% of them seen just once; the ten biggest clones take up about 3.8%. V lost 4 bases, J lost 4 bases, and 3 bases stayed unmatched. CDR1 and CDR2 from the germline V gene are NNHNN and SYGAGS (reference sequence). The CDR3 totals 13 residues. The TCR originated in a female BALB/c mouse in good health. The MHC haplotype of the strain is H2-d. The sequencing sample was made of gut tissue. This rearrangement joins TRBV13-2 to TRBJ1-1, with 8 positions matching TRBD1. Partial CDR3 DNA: TGTGCCAGCGGTCCAGGGGGCGTCACAGAAGTCTTC. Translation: CASGPGGVTEVF. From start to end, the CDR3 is CASGPGGVTEVFF.